This entry features one T cell receptor beta chain sequence. Brentuximab vedotin exposure varied, and every patient relapsed after autologous stem cell transplantation. This entry is derived from a study of PD-1 blockade in classical Hodgkin lymphoma. V shed 0 bases and J 3 bases; nucleotides not matched to a gene: 11. Germline V lookup: CDR1 SGHRS, CDR2 YFSETQ. The CDR3 is 19 amino acids. Assay: immunoSEQ multiplex PCR; the TCRdb copy retains only in-frame clones and omits some. The data contain under 20,000 clones, about two thirds of them singletons. This sequence joins TRBV5-1 and TRBJ2-2, with TRBD2 matching 10 bases. The sequences come from peripheral blood mononuclear cells (PBMCs), collected before the second cycle of nivolumab. The TCR comes from a human donor with classical Hodgkin lymphoma. The CDR3 protein is CASSLGQGITSGDTGELFF. The CDR3 DNA sequence: TGCGCCAGCAGCTTGGGACAGGGGATAACTAGCGGGGACACCGGGGAGCTGTTTTTT.